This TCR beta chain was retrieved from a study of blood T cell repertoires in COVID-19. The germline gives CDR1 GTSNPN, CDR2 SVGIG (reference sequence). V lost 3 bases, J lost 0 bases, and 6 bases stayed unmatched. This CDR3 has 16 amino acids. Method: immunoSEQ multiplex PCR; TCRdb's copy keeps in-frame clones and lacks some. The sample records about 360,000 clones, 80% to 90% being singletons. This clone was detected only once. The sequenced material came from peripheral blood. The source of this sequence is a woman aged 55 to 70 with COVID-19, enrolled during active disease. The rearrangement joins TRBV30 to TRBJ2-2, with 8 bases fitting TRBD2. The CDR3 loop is CAWRIGGDANTGELFF. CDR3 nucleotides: TGTGCCTGGAGGATCGGGGGGGATGCGAACACCGGGGAGCTGTTTTTT. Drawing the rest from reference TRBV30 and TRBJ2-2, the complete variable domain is SQTIHQWPATLVQPVGSPLSLECTVEGTSNPNLYWYRQAAGRGLQLLFYSVGIGQISSEVPQNLSASRPQDRQFILSSKKLLLSDSGFYLCAWRIGGDANTGELFFGEGSRLTVL.